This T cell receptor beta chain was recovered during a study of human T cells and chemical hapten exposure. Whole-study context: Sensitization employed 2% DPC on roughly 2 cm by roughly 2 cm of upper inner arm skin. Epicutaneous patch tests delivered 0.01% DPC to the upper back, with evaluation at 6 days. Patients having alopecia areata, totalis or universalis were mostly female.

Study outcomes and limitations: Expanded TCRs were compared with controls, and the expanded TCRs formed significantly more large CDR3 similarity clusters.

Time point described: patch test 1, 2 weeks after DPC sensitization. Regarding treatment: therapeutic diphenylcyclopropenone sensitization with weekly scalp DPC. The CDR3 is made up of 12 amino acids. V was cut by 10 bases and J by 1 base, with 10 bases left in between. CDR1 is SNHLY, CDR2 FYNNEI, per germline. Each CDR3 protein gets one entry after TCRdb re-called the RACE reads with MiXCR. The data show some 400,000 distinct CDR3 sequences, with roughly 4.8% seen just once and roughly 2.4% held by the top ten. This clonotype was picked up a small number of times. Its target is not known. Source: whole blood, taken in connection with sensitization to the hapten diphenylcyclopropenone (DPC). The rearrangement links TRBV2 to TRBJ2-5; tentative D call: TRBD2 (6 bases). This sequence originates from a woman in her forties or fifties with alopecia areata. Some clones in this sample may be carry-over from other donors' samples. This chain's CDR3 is CATGLPQETQYF. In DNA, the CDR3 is TGTGCCACCGGACTACCCCAAGAGACCCAGTACTTC.